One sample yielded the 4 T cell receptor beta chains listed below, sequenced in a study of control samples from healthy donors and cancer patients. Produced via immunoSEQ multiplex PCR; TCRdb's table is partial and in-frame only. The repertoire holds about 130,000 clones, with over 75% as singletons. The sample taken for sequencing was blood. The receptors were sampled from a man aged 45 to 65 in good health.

The CDR3 sequence: CASSIQGASDSPLHF. CDR3 DNA sequence: TGTGCCAGTAGTATACAAGGGGCCTCGGATTCACCCCTCCACTTT. The chain uses TRBV19 and TRBJ1-6, with a tentative D call TRBD1 (5 bases). The CDR3 runs 15 residues. Germline CDR1 and CDR2: LNHDA and SQIVND (reference sequence). V was shortened by 2 bases and J by 8 bases, with 13 bases between the two germline ends.

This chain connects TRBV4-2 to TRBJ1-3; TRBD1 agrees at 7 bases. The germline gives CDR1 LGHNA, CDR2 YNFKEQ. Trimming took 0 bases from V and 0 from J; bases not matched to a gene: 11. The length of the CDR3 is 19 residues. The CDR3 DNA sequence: TGTGCCAGCAGCCAAGACCCAAAGGGGGCCCTTTCCTCTGGAAACACCATATATTTT. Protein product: CASSQDPKGALSSGNTIYF.

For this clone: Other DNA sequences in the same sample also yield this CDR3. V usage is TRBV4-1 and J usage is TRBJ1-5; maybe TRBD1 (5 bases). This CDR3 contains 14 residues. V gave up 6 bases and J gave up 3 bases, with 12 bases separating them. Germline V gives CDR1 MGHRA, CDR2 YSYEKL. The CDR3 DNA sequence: TGCGCCAGCAGGGCCTCAGGGTACAATCAGCCCCAGCATTTT. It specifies CASRASGYNQPQHF.

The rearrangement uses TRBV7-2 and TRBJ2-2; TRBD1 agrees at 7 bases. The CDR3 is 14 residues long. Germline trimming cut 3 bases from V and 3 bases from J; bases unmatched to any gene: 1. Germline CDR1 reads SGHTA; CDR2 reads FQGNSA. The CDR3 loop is CASSFQGDTGELFF. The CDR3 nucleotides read TGTGCCAGCAGCTTCCAGGGGGACACCGGGGAGCTGTTTTTT.